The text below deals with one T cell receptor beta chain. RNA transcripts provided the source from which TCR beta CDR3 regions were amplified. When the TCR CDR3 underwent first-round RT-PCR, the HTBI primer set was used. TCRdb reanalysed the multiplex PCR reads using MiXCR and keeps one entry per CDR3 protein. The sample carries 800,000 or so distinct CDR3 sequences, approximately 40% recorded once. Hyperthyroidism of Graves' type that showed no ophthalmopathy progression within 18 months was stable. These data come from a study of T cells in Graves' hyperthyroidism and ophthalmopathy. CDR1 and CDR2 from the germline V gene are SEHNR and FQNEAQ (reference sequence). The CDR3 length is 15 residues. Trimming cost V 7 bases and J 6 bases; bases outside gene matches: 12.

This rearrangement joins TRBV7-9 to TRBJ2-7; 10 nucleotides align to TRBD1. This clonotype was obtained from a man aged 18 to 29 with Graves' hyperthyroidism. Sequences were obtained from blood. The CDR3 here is CASTSGDRGHGEQYF. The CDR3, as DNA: TGTGCCAGCACCTCCGGGGACAGGGGTCATGGCGAGCAGTACTTC.